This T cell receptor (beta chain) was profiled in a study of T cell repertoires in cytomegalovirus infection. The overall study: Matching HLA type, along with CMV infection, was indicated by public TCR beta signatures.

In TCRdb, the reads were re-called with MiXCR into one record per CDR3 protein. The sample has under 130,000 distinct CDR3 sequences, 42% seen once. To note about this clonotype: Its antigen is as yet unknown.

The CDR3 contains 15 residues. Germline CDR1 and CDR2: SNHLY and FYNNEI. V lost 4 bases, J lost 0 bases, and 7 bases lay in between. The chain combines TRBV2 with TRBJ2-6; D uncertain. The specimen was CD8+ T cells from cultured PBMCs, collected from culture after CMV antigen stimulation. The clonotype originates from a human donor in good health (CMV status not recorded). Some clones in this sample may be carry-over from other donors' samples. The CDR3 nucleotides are TGTGCCAGCAGTGCAGGAGCCTCTGGGGCCAACGTCCTGACTTTC. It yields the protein CASSAGASGANVLTF.